A single T cell receptor beta chain is shown here with its context. The CDR3 sequence is 16 residues long. CDR1 and CDR2 from the germline V gene are MNHEY and SVGAGI. The ends were cut back, 0 bases at V and 7 bases at J, with 18 bases in the middle. This sample is drawn from a study of blood T cell repertoires in COVID-19. Study-level information: The origin of the acute and convalescent COVID-19 samples was the United States, Italy and Spain. PBMCs, B-cell-depleted T cells, or T cells were the source of the cDNA or gDNA that made up the material.

Original handling: Using reference gene primer amplification, nucleated cell counts were estimated. TCRdb keeps only in-frame clones here, not all; method: immunoSEQ multiplex PCR. Clone size and V and J calls were adopted from that table, with D and trimming inferred from the DNA. The table lists fewer than 300,000 clones, around nine tenths of them singletons. Sequencing was done on a sample of peripheral blood. V usage is TRBV6-5 and J usage is TRBJ1-2, with D perhaps matching TRBD1 (6 bases). This clonotype was sampled from a man aged 35 to 55 who had recovered from COVID-19. The CDR3 DNA follows: TGTGCCAGCAGTTACTCGAAGGCGGGCAGGGGCTTTGGCTACACCTTC. Protein sequence: CASSYSKAGRGFGYTF.